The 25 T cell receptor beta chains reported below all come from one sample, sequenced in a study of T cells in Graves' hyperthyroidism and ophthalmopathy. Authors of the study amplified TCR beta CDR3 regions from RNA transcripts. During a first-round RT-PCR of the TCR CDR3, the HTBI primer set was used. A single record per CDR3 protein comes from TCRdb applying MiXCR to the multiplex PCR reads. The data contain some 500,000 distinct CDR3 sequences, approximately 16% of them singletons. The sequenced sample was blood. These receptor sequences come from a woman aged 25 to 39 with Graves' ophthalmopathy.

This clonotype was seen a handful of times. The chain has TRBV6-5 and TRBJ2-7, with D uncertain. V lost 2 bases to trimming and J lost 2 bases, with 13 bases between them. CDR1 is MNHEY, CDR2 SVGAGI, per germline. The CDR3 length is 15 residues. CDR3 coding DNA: TGTGCCAGCAGTTACGCGGACGGGCGAACCTACGAGCAGTACTTC. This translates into CASSYADGRTYEQYF.

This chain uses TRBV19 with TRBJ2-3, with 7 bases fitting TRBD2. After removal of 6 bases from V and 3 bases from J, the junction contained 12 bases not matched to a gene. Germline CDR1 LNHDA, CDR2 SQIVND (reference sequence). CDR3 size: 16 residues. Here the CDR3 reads CASRGDSSGETDTQYF. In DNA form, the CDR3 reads TGTGCCAGTAGGGGGGACTCTAGCGGAGAGACAGATACGCAGTATTTT.

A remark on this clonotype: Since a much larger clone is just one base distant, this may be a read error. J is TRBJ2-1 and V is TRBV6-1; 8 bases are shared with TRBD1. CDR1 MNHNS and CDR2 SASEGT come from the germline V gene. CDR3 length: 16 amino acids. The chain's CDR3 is CASSEWTGRPYSEQFF. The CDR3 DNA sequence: TGTGCCAGCAGTGAATGGACAGGGAGGCCCTACAGTGAGCAGTTCTTC.

DNA for the CDR3: TGCAGTGCTAGGAGGCAGTTCAATTCACCCCTCCACTTT. Amino acids: CSARRQFNSPLHF. The chain has TRBV20-1 and TRBJ1-6; D call uncertain. Trimming took off 3 bases at V and 7 bases at J, with 10 bases between the two ends. This CDR3 spans 13 amino acids. Germline V gene sequence: CDR1 DFQATT, CDR2 SNEGSKA (reference sequence).

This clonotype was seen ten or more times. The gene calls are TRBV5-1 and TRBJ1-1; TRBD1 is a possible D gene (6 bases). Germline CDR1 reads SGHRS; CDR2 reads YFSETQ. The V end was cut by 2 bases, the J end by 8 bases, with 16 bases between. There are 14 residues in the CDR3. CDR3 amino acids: CASSFNTGGSEAFF. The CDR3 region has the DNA TGCGCCAGCAGCTTCAATACTGGGGGCTCGGAAGCTTTCTTT.

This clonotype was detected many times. DNA for the CDR3: TGTGCCAGCAGCTTGGGGCAGGGGGCGTTTGGAGGCACTGAAGCTTTCTTT. Translation: CASSLGQGAFGGTEAFF. The J gene is TRBJ1-1, the V gene TRBV5-8; 8 bases line up with TRBD1. The length of the CDR3 is 17 residues. After removal of 0 bases from V and 4 bases from J, the junction contained 11 bases not matched to a gene. CDR1 is SGHTS and CDR2 is YDEGEE in the germline V gene.

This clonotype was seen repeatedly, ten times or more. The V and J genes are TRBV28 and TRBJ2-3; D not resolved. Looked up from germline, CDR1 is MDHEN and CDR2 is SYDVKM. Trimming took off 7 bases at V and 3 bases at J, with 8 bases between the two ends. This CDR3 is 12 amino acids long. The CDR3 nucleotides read TGTGCCAGCACACCATTGACAGATACGCAGTATTTT. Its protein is CASTPLTDTQYF.

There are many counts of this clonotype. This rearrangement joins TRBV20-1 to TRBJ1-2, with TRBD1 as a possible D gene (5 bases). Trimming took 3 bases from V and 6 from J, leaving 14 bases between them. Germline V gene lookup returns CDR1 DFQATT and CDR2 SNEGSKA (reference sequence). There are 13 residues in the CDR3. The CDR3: CSASRGALDGYTF. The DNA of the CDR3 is TGCAGTGCTAGTCGCGGGGCACTCGATGGCTACACCTTC.

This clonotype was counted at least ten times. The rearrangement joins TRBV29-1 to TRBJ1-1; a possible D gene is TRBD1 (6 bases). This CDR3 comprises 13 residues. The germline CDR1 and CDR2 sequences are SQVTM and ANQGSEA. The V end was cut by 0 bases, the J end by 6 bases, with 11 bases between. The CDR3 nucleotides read TGCAGCGTTGAAGATATACAGGGCCCTGAAGCTTTCTTT. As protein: CSVEDIQGPEAFF.

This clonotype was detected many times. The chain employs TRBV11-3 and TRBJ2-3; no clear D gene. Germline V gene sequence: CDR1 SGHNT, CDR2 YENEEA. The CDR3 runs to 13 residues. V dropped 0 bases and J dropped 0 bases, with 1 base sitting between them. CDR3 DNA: TGTGCCAGCAGCTTAGAAAGCACAGATACGCAGTATTTT. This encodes CASSLESTDTQYF.

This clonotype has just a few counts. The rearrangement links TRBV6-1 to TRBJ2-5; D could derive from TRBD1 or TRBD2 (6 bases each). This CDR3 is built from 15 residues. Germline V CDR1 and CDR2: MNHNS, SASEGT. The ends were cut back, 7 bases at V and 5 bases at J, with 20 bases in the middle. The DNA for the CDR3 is TGTGCCAGCACCAGGGGACTCACTGGGCCGGAGACCCAGTACTTC. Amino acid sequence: CASTRGLTGPETQYF.

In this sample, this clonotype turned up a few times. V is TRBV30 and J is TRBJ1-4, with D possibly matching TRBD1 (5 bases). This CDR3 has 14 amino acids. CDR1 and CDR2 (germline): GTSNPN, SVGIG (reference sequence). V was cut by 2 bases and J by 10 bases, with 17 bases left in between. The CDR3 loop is CAWSPGTLEGKLFF. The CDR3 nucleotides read TGTGCCTGGAGTCCGGGGACCCTAGAGGGAAAACTGTTTTTT. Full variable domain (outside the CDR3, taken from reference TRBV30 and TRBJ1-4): SQTIHQWPATLVQPVGSPLSLECTVEGTSNPNLYWYRQAAGRGLQLLFYSVGIGQISSEVPQNLSASRPQDRQFILSSKKLLLSDSGFYLCAWSPGTLEGKLFFGSGTQLSVL.

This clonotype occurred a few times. The CDR3 protein is CASSQGVYEKLFF. The CDR3 DNA reads TGTGCCAGCAGCCAAGGTGTCTACGAAAAACTGTTTTTT. This sequence joins TRBV4-2 and TRBJ1-4; D is uncertain. The V gene's germline CDR1 is LGHNA and CDR2 YNFKEQ. V was cut by 1 base and J by 8 bases, with 8 bases left in between. The CDR3 covers 13 residues.

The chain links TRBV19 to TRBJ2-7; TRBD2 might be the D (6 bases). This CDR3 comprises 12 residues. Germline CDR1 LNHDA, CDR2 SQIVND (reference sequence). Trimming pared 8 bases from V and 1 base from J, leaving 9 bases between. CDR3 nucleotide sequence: TGTGCCAGTTCGGGACTTTCCTACGAGCAGTACTTC. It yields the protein CASSGLSYEQYF.

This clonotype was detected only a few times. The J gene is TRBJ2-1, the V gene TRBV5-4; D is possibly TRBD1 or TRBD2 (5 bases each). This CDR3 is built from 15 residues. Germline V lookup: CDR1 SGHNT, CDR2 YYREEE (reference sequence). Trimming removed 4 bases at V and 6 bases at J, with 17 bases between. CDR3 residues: CASSVPGRVGNEQFF. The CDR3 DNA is TGTGCCAGCAGCGTGCCGGGGCGCGTTGGCAATGAGCAGTTCTTC. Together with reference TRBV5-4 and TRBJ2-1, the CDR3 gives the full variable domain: ETGVTQSPTHLIKTRGQQVTLRCSSQSGHNTVSWYQQALGQGPQFIFQYYREEENGRGNFPPRFSGLQFPNYSSELNVNALELDDSALYLCASSVPGRVGNEQFFGPGTRLTVL.

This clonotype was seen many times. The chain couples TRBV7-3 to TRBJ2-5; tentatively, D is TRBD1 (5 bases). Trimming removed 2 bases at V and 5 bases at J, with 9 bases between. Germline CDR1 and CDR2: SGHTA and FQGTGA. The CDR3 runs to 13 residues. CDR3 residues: CASSLDSRETQYF. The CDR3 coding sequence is TGTGCCAGCAGCTTAGACAGCCGGGAGACCCAGTACTTC.

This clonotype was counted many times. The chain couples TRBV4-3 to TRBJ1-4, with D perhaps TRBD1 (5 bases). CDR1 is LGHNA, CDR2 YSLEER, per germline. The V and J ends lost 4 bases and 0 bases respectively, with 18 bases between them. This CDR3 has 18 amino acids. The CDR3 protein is CASSPKDGGGATNEKLFF. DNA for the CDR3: TGCGCCAGCAGCCCCAAGGACGGCGGGGGTGCAACTAATGAAAAACTGTTTTTT.

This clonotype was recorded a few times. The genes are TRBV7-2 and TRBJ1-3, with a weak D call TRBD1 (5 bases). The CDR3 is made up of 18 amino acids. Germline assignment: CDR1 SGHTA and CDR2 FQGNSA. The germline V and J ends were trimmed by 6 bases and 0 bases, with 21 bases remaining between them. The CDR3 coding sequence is TGTGCCAGCAGTCTAGGATGGGGCAGGACCAGCTCTGGAAACACCATATATTTT. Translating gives CASSLGWGRTSSGNTIYF.

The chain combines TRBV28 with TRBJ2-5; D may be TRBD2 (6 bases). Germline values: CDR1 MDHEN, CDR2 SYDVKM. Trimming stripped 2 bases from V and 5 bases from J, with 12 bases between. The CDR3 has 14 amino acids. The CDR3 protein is CASSLDYRGETQYF. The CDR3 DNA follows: TGTGCCAGCAGTTTAGACTACCGGGGGGAGACCCAGTACTTC. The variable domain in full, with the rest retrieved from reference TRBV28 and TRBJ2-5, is DVKVTQSSRYLVKRTGEKVFLECVQDMDHENMFWYRQDPGLGLRLIYFSYDVKMKEKGDIPEGYSVSREKKERFSLILESASTNQTSMYLCASSLDYRGETQYFGPGTRLLVL.

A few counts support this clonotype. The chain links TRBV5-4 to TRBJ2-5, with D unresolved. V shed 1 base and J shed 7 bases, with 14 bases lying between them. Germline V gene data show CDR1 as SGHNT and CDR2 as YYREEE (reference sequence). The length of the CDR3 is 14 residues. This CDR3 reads CASSLKAEFGTQYF. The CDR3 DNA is TGTGCCAGCAGCTTGAAGGCAGAATTCGGGACCCAGTACTTC.

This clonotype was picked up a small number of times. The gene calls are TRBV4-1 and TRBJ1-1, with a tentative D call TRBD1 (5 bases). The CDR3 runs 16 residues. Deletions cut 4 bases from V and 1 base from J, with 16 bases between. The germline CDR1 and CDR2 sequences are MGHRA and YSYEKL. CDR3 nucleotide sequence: TGCGCCAGCAGCCCTCTTGGGATCACAGGGAACACTGAAGCTTTCTTT. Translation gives CASSPLGITGNTEAFF.

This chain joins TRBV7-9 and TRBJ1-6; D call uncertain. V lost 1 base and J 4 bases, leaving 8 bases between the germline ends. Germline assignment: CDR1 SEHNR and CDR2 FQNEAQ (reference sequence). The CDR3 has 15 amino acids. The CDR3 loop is CASSLGQPYNSPLHF. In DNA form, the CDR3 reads TGTGCCAGCAGCTTAGGGCAGCCGTATAATTCACCCCTCCACTTT. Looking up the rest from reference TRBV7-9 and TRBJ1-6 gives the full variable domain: DTGVSQNPRHKITKRGQNVTFRCDPISEHNRLYWYRQTLGQGPEFLTYFQNEAQLEKSRLLSDRFSAERPKGSFSTLEIQRTEQGDSAMYLCASSLGQPYNSPLHFGNGTRLTVT.

The CDR3 coding sequence is TGTGCCAGCAGTTTAGTCACGGAGGGGCAGTACTTC. Its protein product is CASSLVTEGQYF. The rearrangement uses TRBV28 and TRBJ2-7, with D possibly matching TRBD2 (6 bases). CDR1 MDHEN and CDR2 SYDVKM come from the germline V gene. The ends were cut back, 2 bases at V and 9 bases at J, with 11 bases in the middle. The CDR3 contains 12 residues.

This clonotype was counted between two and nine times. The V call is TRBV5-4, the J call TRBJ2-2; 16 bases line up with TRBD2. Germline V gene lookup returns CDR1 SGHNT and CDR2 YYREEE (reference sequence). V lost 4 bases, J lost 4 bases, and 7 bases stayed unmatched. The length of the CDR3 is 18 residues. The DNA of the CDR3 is TGTGCCAGCAGCCTAGGGACTAGCGGGAGGGACGGCACCGGGGAGCTGTTTTTT. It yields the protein CASSLGTSGRDGTGELFF. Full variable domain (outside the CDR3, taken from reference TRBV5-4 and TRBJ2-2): ETGVTQSPTHLIKTRGQQVTLRCSSQSGHNTVSWYQQALGQGPQFIFQYYREEENGRGNFPPRFSGLQFPNYSSELNVNALELDDSALYLCASSLGTSGRDGTGELFFGEGSRLTVL.

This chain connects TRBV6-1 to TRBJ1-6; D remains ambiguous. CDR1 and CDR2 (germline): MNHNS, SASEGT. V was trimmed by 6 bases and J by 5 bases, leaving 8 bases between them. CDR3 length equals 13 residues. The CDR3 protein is CASRTGNNSPLHF. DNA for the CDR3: TGTGCCAGCAGGACGGGTAATAATTCACCCCTCCACTTT.